These T cell receptor beta chains were read from a single sample in a study of blood T cell repertoires in COVID-19. Profiling relied on immunoSEQ multiplex PCR, and the TCRdb table lists in-frame clones only, not all of them. The repertoire holds a few hundred thousand clones, with 88% as singletons. The sample was peripheral blood. These receptors originate from a man aged 55 to 70 who had recovered from COVID-19. The CDR3 runs from the conserved cysteine through the conserved F or W. D genes are given only for firm matches. Clone sizes are given selectively: once, few, many, or a class where the clone is expanded.

clone_size	v_call	d_call	j_call	cdr3_length	cdr3_nt	cdr3_aa
NA	TRBV7-3	TRBD1	TRBJ1-2	14	TGTGCCAGCAGCCCCGGGACAGGGGGACATGGCTACACCTTC	CASSPGTGGHGYTF
NA	TRBV7-9	TRBD1	TRBJ1-1	16	TGTGCCAGCAGCCCCCGGACAGGGTTCGGGCCTACTGAAGCTTTCTTT	CASSPRTGFGPTEAFF
NA	TRBV4-2	NA	TRBJ1-2	14	TGTGCGGCGTCAACCGGGGGGCGTGACTATGGCTACACCTTC	CAASTGGRDYGYTF
once	TRBV10-3	NA	TRBJ1-6	13	TGTGCCATCAGTGGCGGTTATAATTCACCCCTCCACTTT	CAISGGYNSPLHF
NA	TRBV6-5	NA	TRBJ1-5	13	TGTGCCAGCAGGCCCCAGGCGGGTCAGCCCCAGCATTTT	CASRPQAGQPQHF
NA	TRBV25-1	NA	TRBJ2-7	16	TGTGCCAGCAGTGAATCCGGGGGACCGAGCTCCTACGAGCAGTACTTC	CASSESGGPSSYEQYF
NA	TRBV9	TRBD1	TRBJ2-2	16	TGTGCCAGCAGCACCACCGGGACAGGGAACACCGGGGAGCTGTTTTTT	CASSTTGTGNTGELFF
NA	TRBV30	TRBD1	TRBJ2-1	14	TGTGCCTGGAGCACCGGGACAGGTTACAATGAGCAGTTCTTC	CAWSTGTGYNEQFF
NA	TRBV10-2	NA	TRBJ2-7	12	TGCGCCAGCAGTGACAGGGACTACGAGCAGTACTTC	CASSDRDYEQYF
NA	TRBV7-8	TRBD2	TRBJ2-2	15	TGTGCCAGCAGCGCTAGCGGGGGATATGTCGGGGAGCTGTTTTTT	CASSASGGYVGELFF
NA	TRBV19	TRBD1	TRBJ2-3	14	TGTGCCAGTACATCGACAGGGTGGCCAGATACGCAGTATTTT	CASTSTGWPDTQYF
NA	TRBV27	NA	TRBJ1-5	13	TGTGCCAGCAGAATTGGAGGCGGCCAGCCCCAGCATTTT	CASRIGGGQPQHF
NA	TRBV5-4	TRBD2	TRBJ2-5	16	TGTGCCAGCAGCGACGGCGGGGGAGGGTACCAAGAGACCCAGTACTTC	CASSDGGGGYQETQYF
NA	TRBV2	NA	TRBJ2-4	12	TGTGCCAGCGCATTGGAGGGAAACATTCAGTACTTC	CASALEGNIQYF
NA	TRBV6-4	NA	TRBJ1-5	19	TGTGCCAGCAGTGACGCTCCGGGACACGGACGGTATAGCAATCAGCCCCAGCATTTT	CASSDAPGHGRYSNQPQHF
NA	TRBV18	NA	TRBJ1-5	14	TGTGCCAGCTCCTCTAACAGGGGCAATCAGCCCCAGCATTTT	CASSSNRGNQPQHF
NA	TRBV10-3	NA	TRBJ1-2	14	TGTGCCATCAGTGACCCAGGCAGGCCCAGGGGCTACACCTTC	CAISDPGRPRGYTF
NA	TRBV30	TRBD1	TRBJ1-6	15	TGTGCCTGGAGCGCCTCGACAGGGGGTAATTCACCCCTCCACTTT	CAWSASTGGNSPLHF
NA	TRBV30	TRBD1	TRBJ2-7	13	TGTGCCTGGAGCCGGGACAGGGTTAACGAGCAGTACTTC	CAWSRDRVNEQYF
NA	TRBV27	NA	TRBJ2-1	15	TGTGCCAGCAGTTTCCAGGGATCGTCCTACAATGAGCAGTTCTTC	CASSFQGSSYNEQFF
few	TRBV6-4	TRBD1	TRBJ2-1	13	TGTGCCAGCAGTGACAGGGGGCACAATGAGCAGTTCTTC	CASSDRGHNEQFF
NA	TRBV9	NA	TRBJ1-4	14	TGTGCCAGCAGCGTACAGGGGACCGCAGAAAAACTGTTTTTT	CASSVQGTAEKLFF
once	TRBV29-1	TRBD1	TRBJ1-3	13	TGCAGCGTTGAAGGCAGGGGGTACAACACCATATATTTT	CSVEGRGYNTIYF
NA	TRBV6-5	TRBD1	TRBJ2-1	15	TGTGCCAGCAGTCTGGACAGGGGCCGCGGCAATGAGCAGTTCTTC	CASSLDRGRGNEQFF
once	TRBV6-2/TRBV6-3	TRBD1	TRBJ2-7	14	TGTGCCAGCAGCCGACAGGGTCGGACCTACGAGCAGTACTTC	CASSRQGRTYEQYF
NA	TRBV5-6	TRBD2	TRBJ2-2	16	TGTGCCAGCAGCTTGGGCCTAGCGGGGATAACCGGGGAGCTGTTTTTT	CASSLGLAGITGELFF
NA	TRBV5-1	TRBD1	TRBJ2-7	13	TGCGCCAGCAGGTTGACAGGGAAGAACGAGCAGTACTTC	CASRLTGKNEQYF
NA	TRBV7-3	NA	TRBJ1-1	14	TGTGCCAGCAGCTACGGGGGGGTTGGCACTGAAGCTTTCTTT	CASSYGGVGTEAFF
NA	TRBV5-6	NA	TRBJ2-1	12	TGTGCCAGCAGCGTCACAGGGAACCTGGAGTTCTTC	CASSVTGNLEFF
NA	TRBV6-5	NA	TRBJ1-2	13	TGTGCCAGCAGTTACTCGAGGTCTGGCGGCTACACCTTC	CASSYSRSGGYTF
NA	TRBV6-2/TRBV6-3	NA	TRBJ2-7	15	TGTGCCAGCAGTCAACCCGCACGGGGTAGGTACGAGCAGTACTTC	CASSQPARGRYEQYF
once	TRBV7-8	TRBD1	TRBJ1-2	14	TGTGCCAGCAGCCCCTGGACAGGGGGCTATGGCTACACCTTC	CASSPWTGGYGYTF
NA	TRBV9	NA	TRBJ2-7	15	TGTGCCAGCAGCCCCAGCGGGCGGCCCCCCTACGAGCAGTACTTC	CASSPSGRPPYEQYF
few	TRBV6-5	TRBD1	TRBJ1-6	15	TGTGCCAGCAGTTACGCGACAGGGAGAAATTCACCCCTCCACTTT	CASSYATGRNSPLHF
NA	TRBV11-2	NA	TRBJ2-7	14	TGTGCCAGCAGCCGGAAGGCAGGGAACTACGAGCAGTACTTC	CASSRKAGNYEQYF
NA	TRBV3-1/TRBV3-2	NA	TRBJ2-1	14	TGTGCCAGCAGCCCCCGTAAAACCTACAATGAGCAGTTCTTC	CASSPRKTYNEQFF
NA	TRBV5-8	TRBD1	TRBJ1-5	15	TGTGCCAGCAGCCCGGTGGGACAGGGTCATCAGCCCCAGCATTTT	CASSPVGQGHQPQHF
NA	TRBV7-9	NA	TRBJ2-7	11	TGTGCCAGCAGCCCGGCGGGCGAGCAGTACTTC	CASSPAGEQYF
NA	TRBV7-9	NA	TRBJ2-5	13	TGTGCCAGCAGCTTAGCCCTTCAAGAGACCCAGTACTTC	CASSLALQETQYF
NA	TRBV24-1	NA	TRBJ2-1	11	TGTGCCACAGAAACAGGGAACGAGCAGTTCTTC	CATETGNEQFF
NA	TRBV19	NA	TRBJ2-3	20	TGTGCCAGTAGTAAACTTCAACCGGGGAGTGGGCTCACTAGCACAGATACGCAGTATTTT	CASSKLQPGSGLTSTDTQYF
NA	TRBV14	NA	TRBJ2-7	15	TGTGCCAGCAGCCAAGAACGGGGACACTCCTACGAGCAGTACTTC	CASSQERGHSYEQYF
NA	TRBV12-3/TRBV12-4	NA	TRBJ1-2	11	TGTGCCAGCAGGTCGTCCTATGGCTACACCTTC	CASRSSYGYTF
NA	TRBV3-1/TRBV3-2	TRBD1	TRBJ1-2	18	TGTGCCAGCAGCCAAATTAGACAGGGGGCGGGCTCTAACTATGGCTACACCTTC	CASSQIRQGAGSNYGYTF
NA	TRBV5-1	NA	TRBJ2-3	12	TGCGCCAGCAGCGCTGGCGGGCAACCAAGGTATTTT	CASSAGGQPRYF
NA	TRBV11-2	NA	TRBJ1-1	16	TGTGCCAGCAGCTTAGATCGGGGTCGGCCGAACACTGAAGCTTTCTTT	CASSLDRGRPNTEAFF
NA	TRBV7-2	TRBD1	TRBJ2-2	16	TGTGCCAGCAGCGTAGGACAGGGGGCGGTCACCGGGGAGCTGTTTTTT	CASSVGQGAVTGELFF
NA	TRBV27	TRBD1	TRBJ1-6	15	TGTGCCAGCAGTTTAAGGGACAGGGTAGGGTCACCCCTCCACTTT	CASSLRDRVGSPLHF
NA	TRBV5-1	TRBD2	TRBJ2-2	19	TGCGCCAGCACCAAACGGACTAGCGGGGGGCGAGCGAACACCGGGGAGCTGTTTTTT	CASTKRTSGGRANTGELFF
NA	TRBV4-2	TRBD1	TRBJ2-1	13	TGTGCCAGCAGCCAAGAACAGGGGTTTTTTCAGTTCTTC	CASSQEQGFFQFF
NA	TRBV9	NA	TRBJ1-1	14	TGTGCCAGCAGCGTATCAGGGTTGAACACTGAAGCTTTCTTT	CASSVSGLNTEAFF
NA	TRBV3-1/TRBV3-2	NA	TRBJ1-2	12	TGTGCCAGCAGCCATATGGAGCGAGGCTACACCTTC	CASSHMERGYTF
NA	TRBV6-5	NA	TRBJ2-5	14	TGTGCCAGCTCCCAGGCCCTGCAGACGAAGACCCAGTACTTC	CASSQALQTKTQYF
NA	TRBV19	NA	TRBJ2-5	15	TGTGCCAGTAGGGGTCAGGAATTACGCGGGGAGACCCAGTACTTC	CASRGQELRGETQYF
NA	TRBV7-2	TRBD1	TRBJ1-4	15	TGTGCCAGCAGATCTGGGGACAGAACTAATGAAAAACTGTTTTTT	CASRSGDRTNEKLFF
NA	TRBV7-2	NA	TRBJ1-1	16	TGTGCCAGCAGCTTGTCACCAGGGAACCTTGGGACTGAAGCTTTCTTT	CASSLSPGNLGTEAFF